This T cell receptor (beta chain) was recorded in a study of blood T cell repertoires in COVID-19. Study-level information: Specimens from acute and convalescent COVID-19 originated in the United States, Italy and Spain. PBMCs, B-cell-depleted T cells, or T cells provided the cDNA or gDNA that made up the material.

Authors' processing steps: Quantification of nucleated cells was approximated via reference gene primer amplification. Libraries were prepared by immunoSEQ multiplex PCR; TCRdb keeps only in-frame clonotypes and omits some of them. The V and J calls and clone size are taken from that table; D and trimming were inferred from the DNA. The profile shows around 67,000 clones, approximately 84% of them singletons. Per germline, CDR1 SGHTA and CDR2 FQGTGA. The CDR3 consists of 15 residues. Trimming cost V 5 bases and J 4 bases, with 14 bases left between them. The chain combines TRBV7-3 with TRBJ2-2; D is undetermined. The origin of this receptor is a man between 65 and 85 years old with acute or convalescent COVID-19. Sequenced material: peripheral blood. The CDR3 is CASSPRTGSTGELFF. The CDR3 DNA reads as TGTGCCAGCAGCCCTAGAACGGGTTCCACCGGGGAGCTGTTTTTT.